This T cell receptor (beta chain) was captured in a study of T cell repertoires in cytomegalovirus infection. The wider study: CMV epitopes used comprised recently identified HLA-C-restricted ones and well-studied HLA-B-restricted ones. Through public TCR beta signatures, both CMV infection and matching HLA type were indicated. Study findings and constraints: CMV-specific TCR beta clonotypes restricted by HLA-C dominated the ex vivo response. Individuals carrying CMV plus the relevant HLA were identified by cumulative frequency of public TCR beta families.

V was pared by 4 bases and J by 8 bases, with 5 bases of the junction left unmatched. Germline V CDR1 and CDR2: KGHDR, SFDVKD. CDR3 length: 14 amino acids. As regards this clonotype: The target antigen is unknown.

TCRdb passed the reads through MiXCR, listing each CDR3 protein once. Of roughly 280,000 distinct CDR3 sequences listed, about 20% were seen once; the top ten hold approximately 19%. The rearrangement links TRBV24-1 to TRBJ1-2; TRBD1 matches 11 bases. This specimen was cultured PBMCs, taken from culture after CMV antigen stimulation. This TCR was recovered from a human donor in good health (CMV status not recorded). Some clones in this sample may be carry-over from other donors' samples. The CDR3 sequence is CATSEPGQGDGYTF. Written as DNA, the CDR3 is TGTGCCACCAGTGAGCCGGGACAGGGGGACGGCTACACCTTC.